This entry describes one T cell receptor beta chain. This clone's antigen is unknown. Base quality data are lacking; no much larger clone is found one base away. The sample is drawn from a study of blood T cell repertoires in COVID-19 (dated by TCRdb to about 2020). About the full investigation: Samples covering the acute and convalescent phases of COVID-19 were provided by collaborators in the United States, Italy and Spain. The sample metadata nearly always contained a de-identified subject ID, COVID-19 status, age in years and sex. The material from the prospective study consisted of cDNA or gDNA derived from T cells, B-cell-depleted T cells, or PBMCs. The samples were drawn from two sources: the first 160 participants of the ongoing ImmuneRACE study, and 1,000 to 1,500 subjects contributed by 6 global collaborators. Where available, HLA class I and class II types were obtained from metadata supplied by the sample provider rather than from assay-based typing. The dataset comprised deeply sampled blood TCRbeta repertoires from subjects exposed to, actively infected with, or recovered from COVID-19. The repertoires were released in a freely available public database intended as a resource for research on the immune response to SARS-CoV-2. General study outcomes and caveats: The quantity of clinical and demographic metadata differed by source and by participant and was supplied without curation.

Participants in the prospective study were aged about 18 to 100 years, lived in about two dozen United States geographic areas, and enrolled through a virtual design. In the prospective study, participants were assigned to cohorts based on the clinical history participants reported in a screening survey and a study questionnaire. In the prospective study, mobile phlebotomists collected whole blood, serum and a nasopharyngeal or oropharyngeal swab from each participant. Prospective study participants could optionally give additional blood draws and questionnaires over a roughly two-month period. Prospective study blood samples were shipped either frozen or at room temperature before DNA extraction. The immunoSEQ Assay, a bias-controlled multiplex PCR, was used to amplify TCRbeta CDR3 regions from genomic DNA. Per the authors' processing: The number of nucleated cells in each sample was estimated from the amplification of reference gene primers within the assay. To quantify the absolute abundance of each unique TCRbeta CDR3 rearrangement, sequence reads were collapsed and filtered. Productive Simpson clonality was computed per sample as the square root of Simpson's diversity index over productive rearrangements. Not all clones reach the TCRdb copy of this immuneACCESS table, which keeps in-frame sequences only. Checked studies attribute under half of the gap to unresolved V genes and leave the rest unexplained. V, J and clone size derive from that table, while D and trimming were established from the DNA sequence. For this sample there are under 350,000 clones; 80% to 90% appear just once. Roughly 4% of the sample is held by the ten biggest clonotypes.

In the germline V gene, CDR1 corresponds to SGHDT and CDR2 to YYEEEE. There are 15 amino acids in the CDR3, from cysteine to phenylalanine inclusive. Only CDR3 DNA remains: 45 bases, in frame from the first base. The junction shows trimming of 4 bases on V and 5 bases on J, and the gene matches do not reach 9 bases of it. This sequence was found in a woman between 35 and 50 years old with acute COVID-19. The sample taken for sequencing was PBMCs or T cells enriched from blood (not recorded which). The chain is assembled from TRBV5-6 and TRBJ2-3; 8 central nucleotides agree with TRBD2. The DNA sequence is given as TGTGCCAGCAGCATTAGCGGGACCCTGGGAGATACGCAGTATTTT. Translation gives CASSISGTLGDTQYF. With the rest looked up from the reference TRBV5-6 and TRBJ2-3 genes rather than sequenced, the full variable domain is DAGVTQSPTHLIKTRGQQVTLRCSPKSGHDTVSWYQQALGQGPQFIFQYYEEEERQRGNFPDRFSGHQFPNYSSELNVNALLLGDSALYLCASSISGTLGDTQYFGPGTRLTVL.